This T cell receptor (beta chain) originates from a study of control samples from healthy donors and cancer patients (TCRdb year 2020). To prepare the library, the immunoSEQ multiplex PCR assay was applied. TCRdb took over this immuneACCESS table, retaining in-frame rearrangements with V and J assigned. Such tables are incomplete; in checked studies, under half of the missing clones stem from an unresolved V gene, and the remainder is unexplained. The sample data list about 170,000 clones, and about nine tenths of these were observed just once. The top ten clones comprise around 2% of the sample. On this clone: Its antigen specificity is not known. One base away there is no much larger clone; base qualities are not given.

Material for sequencing was blood. The receptor's source is a woman aged 40-49 years in good health.

The CDR3 loop reads CASSRRGGGDYEQYF. The nucleotide sequence is given as TGTGCCAGCAGTAGACGCGGGGGGGGAGACTACGAGCAGTACTTC. The chain uses TRBV2 and TRBJ2-7; 9 junctional bases match TRBD2. The CDR3 spans 15 residues, from the cysteine through the phenylalanine. Left in the record is the CDR3 DNA by itself, 45 bases read in frame from the first base. The germline V gene sets CDR1 to SNHLY and CDR2 to FYNNEI. V lost 5 bases and J lost 3 bases, and the count of bases not matched to a germline gene is 8.